The sequence of this TCR beta chain was determined in a study of shared clonotypes between healthy human individuals. Naive CD8 cells comprised CD45RO-negative, CCR7-positively selected cells, excluding terminally differentiated effector memory CD45RA+ cells. The data were produced by immunoSEQ multiplex PCR, yet TCRdb's version contains in-frame clones alone and is incomplete. This repertoire shows millions of clones, roughly 91% found once; its top ten account for roughly 1.7%. J was trimmed by 3 bases and V by 6 bases; bases with no gene match: 11. This CDR3 contains 15 residues. Germline CDR1 MDHEN, CDR2 SYDVKM.

The chain employs TRBV28 and TRBJ2-7; 7 bases line up with TRBD1. This clonotype originated in a man between 18 and 35 years old in good health. Some clones in this sample may be carry-over from other donors' samples. The sample comprised naive CD8+ T cells from PBMCs. CDR3 DNA: TGTGCCAGCAGCCTGGGACAGTTGAATTACTACGAGCAGTACTTC. It specifies CASSLGQLNYYEQYF.